One and the same sample provided the 4 T cell receptor beta chains below, sequenced in a study of Ad26.COV2.S vaccination and SARS-CoV-2 variants. Treatment noted: around 19 received Ad26.COV2.S at low or high dose, single or two shots; five or six received placebo; per-sample allocation not given. Sampling occurred on day 63 after the first vaccine or placebo injection. Assay used: immunoSEQ multiplex PCR; TCRdb lists only in-frame clones, some missing. The table lists fewer than 500,000 clones, more than 80% of them singletons. This sample comprised peripheral blood, obtained in a trial of Ad26.COV2.S vaccine versus placebo. The receptors here all came from a person between 18 and 59 years old who received the Ad26.COV2.S COVID-19 vaccine or a placebo.

This chain connects TRBV7-6 to TRBJ2-1; possibly TRBD1 or TRBD2 for D (5 bases each). The CDR3 totals 15 residues. Trimming took 1 base from V and 2 from J, leaving 9 bases between them. CDR1 is SGHVS and CDR2 is FNYEAQ in the germline V gene. The CDR3 sequence: CASSLDGGPYNEQFF. CDR3 DNA sequence: TGTGCCAGCAGCTTAGATGGGGGTCCCTACAATGAGCAGTTCTTC.

The rearrangement links TRBV25-1 to TRBJ1-2; D not certain. Trimming shortened V by 2 bases and J by 7 bases, and 14 bases separated the two germline ends. Germline lookup yields CDR1 MGHDK and CDR2 SYGVNS. The CDR3 covers 14 residues. CDR3 sequence reads: CASSEEISGPGYTF. The CDR3 nucleotides read TGTGCCAGCAGTGAAGAGATCTCCGGACCTGGCTACACCTTC.

The genes are TRBV11-2 and TRBJ1-2; D remains unclear. This CDR3 is built from 17 residues. V was shortened by 4 bases and J by 3 bases, with 21 bases between the two germline ends. Germline CDR1 reads SGHAT; CDR2 reads FQNNGV. Here the CDR3 reads CASSSNPVTVYHYGYTF. CDR3 DNA: TGTGCCAGCAGCTCAAACCCGGTGACGGTGTACCACTATGGCTACACCTTC.

This chain uses TRBV7-6 with TRBJ2-7, with 12 bases that match TRBD2. The CDR3 extends over 16 amino acids. With V trimmed by 4 bases and J by 7 bases, 11 bases remained unmatched. From germline, CDR1 is SGHVS and CDR2 FNYEAQ. The CDR3: CASSSPPSGRAGEQYF. CDR3 DNA: TGTGCCAGCAGCTCCCCGCCTAGCGGGAGGGCCGGAGAGCAGTACTTC.